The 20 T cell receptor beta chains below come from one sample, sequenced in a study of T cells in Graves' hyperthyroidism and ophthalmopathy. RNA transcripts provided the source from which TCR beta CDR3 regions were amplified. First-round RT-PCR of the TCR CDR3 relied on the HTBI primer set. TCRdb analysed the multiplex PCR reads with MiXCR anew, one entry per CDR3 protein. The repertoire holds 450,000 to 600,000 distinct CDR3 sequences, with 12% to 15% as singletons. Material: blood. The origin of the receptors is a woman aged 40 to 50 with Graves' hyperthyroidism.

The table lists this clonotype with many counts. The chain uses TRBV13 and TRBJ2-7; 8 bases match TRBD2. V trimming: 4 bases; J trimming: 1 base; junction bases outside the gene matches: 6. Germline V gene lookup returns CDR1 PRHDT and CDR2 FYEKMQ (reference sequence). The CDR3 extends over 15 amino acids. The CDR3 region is CASSSGLVLSYEQYF. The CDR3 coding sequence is TGTGCCAGCAGCTCGGGACTAGTGTTATCCTACGAGCAGTACTTC.

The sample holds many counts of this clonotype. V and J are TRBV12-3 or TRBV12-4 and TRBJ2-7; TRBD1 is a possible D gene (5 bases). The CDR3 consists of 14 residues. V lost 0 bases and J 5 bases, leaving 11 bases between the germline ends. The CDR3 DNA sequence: TGTGCCAGCAGTTTAGCGACCAGGGATAACGAGCAGTACTTC. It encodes CASSLATRDNEQYF.

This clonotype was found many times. In DNA form, the CDR3 reads TGTGCCAGCAGTGAGGGATCAGGGAACACTGAAGCTTTCTTT. Translation gives CASSEGSGNTEAFF. This sequence joins TRBV6-1 and TRBJ1-1; D uncertain. Germline V gene sequence: CDR1 MNHNS, CDR2 SASEGT. V lost 3 bases and J lost 1, with 9 bases in between. This CDR3 is 14 amino acids long.

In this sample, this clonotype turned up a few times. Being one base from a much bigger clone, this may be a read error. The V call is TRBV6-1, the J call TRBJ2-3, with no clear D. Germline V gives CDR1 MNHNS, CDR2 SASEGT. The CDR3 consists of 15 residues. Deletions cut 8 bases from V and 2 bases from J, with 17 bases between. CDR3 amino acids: CASSREWPYTDTQYF. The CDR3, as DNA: TGTGCCAGCTCTAGGGAATGGCCCTACACAGATACGCAGTATTTT.

Here the CDR3 reads CASSDHYEQYF. CDR3 DNA: TGTGCCAGCAGTGACCATTACGAGCAGTACTTC. The chain has TRBV6-1 and TRBJ2-7; D gene uncertain. CDR3 length: 11 amino acids. CDR1 and CDR2 from the germline V gene are MNHNS and SASEGT. Trimming removed 3 bases at V and 4 bases at J, with 4 bases between.

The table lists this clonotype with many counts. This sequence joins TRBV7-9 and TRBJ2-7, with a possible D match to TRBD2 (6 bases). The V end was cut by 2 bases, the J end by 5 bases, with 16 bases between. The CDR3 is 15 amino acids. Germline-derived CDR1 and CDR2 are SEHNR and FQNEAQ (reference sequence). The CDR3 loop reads CASSLTWGGLHEQYF. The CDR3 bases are TGTGCCAGCAGCTTAACCTGGGGAGGACTCCACGAGCAGTACTTC.

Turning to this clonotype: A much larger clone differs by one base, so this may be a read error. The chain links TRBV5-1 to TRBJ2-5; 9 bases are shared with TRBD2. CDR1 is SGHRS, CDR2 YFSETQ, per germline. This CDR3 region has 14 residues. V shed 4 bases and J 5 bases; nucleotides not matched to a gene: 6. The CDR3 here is CASSVAGAAETQYF. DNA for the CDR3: TGCGCCAGCAGCGTAGCGGGAGCAGCGGAGACCCAGTACTTC.

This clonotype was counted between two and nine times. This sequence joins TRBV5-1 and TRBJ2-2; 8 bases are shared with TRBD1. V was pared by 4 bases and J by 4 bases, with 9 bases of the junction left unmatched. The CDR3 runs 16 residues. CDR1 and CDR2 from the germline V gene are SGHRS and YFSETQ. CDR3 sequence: CASSPQGAGSTGELFF. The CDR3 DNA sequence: TGCGCCAGCAGCCCTCAGGGGGCGGGTAGCACCGGGGAGCTGTTTTTT.

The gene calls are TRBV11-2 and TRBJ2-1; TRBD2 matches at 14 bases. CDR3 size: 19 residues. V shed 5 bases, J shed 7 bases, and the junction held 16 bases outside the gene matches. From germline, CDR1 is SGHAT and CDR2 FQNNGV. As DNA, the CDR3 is TGTGCCAGCAGCCCCGGCCGACTAGCGGGAGGGAATGTGGGAAATGAGCAGTTCTTC. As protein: CASSPGRLAGGNVGNEQFF.

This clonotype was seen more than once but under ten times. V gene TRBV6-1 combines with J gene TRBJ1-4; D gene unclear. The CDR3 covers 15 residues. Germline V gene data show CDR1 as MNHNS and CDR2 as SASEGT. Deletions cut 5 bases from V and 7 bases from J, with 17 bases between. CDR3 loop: CASSPWAGRAEKLFF. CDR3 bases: TGTGCCAGCAGTCCCTGGGCGGGTAGGGCTGAAAAACTGTTTTTT.

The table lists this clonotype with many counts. This CDR3 is CASTAGASYGYTF. DNA of the CDR3: TGTGCCAGCACAGCAGGGGCATCCTATGGCTACACCTTC. The V gene is TRBV28, the J gene TRBJ1-2; weak D call: TRBD1 (6 bases). This CDR3 contains 13 residues. The germline V gene encodes CDR1 MDHEN and CDR2 SYDVKM. Trimming took off 7 bases at V and 4 bases at J, with 13 bases between the two ends.

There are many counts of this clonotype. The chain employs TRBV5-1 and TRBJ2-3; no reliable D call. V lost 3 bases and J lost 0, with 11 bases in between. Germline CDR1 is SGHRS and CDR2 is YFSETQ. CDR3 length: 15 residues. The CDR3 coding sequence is TGCGCCAGCAGCTCGACTCGACCTAGCACAGATACGCAGTATTTT. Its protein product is CASSSTRPSTDTQYF. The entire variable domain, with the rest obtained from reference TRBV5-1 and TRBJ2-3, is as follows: KAGVTQTPRYLIKTRGQQVTLSCSPISGHRSVSWYQQTPGQGLQFLFEYFSETQRNKGNFPGRFSGRQFSNSRSEMNVSTLELGDSALYLCASSSTRPSTDTQYFGPGTRLTVL.

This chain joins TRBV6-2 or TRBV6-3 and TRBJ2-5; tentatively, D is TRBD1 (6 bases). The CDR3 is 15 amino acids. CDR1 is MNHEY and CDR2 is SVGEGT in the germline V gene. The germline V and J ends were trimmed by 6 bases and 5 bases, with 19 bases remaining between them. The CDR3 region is CASRTGSTRGETQYF. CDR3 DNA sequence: TGTGCCAGCAGAACCGGGTCCACAAGGGGGGAGACCCAGTACTTC.

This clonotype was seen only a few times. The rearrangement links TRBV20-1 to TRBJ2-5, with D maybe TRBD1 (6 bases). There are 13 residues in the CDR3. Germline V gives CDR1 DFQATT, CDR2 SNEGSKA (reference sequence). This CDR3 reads CTVIGTLQETQYF. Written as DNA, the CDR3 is TGCACAGTAATAGGGACACTCCAAGAGACCCAGTACTTC.

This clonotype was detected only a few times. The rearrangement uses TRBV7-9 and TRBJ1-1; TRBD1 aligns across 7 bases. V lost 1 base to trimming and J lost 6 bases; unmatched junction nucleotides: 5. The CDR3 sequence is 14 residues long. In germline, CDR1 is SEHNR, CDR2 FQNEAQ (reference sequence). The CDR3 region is CASSLVGGESEAFF. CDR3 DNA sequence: TGTGCCAGCAGCTTAGTAGGGGGCGAGTCTGAAGCTTTCTTT.

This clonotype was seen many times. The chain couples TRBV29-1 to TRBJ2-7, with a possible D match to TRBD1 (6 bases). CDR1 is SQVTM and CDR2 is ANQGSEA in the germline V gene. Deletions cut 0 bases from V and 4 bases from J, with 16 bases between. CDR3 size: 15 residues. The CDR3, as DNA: TGCAGCGTTGAAGATCAAAACCCAGGGGTATACGAGCAGTACTTC. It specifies CSVEDQNPGVYEQYF.

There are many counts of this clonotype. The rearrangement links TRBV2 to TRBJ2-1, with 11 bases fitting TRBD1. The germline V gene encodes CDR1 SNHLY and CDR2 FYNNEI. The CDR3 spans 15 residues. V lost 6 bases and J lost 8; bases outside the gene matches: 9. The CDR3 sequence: CASSGTGGFVDEQFF. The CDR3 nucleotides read TGTGCCAGCAGCGGGACAGGGGGTTTCGTGGATGAGCAGTTCTTC. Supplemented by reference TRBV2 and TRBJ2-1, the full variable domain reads EPEVTQTPSHQVTQMGQEVILRCVPISNHLYFYWYRQILGQKVEFLVSFYNNEISEKSEIFDDQFSVERPDGSNFTLKIRSTKLEDSAMYFCASSGTGGFVDEQFFGPGTRLTVL.

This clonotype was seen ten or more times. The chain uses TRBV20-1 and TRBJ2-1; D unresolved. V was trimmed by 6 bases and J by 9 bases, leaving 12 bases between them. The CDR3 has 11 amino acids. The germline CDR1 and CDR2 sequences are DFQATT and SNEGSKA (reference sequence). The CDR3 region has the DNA TGCAGTGCCCACCATTGGGGTGAGCAGTTCTTC. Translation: CSAHHWGEQFF.

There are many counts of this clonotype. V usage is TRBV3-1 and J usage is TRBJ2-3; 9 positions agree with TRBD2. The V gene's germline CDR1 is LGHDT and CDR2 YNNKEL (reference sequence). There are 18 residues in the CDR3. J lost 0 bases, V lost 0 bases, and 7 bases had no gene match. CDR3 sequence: CASSQDLATSGSTDTQYF. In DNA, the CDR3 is TGTGCCAGCAGCCAAGATCTAGCCACTAGCGGGAGCACAGATACGCAGTATTTT.

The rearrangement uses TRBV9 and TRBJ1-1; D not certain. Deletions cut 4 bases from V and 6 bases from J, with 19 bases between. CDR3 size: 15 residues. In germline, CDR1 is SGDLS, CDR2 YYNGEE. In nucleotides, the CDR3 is TGTGCCAGCAGCCCTCGGGAGACTCTCAAGGCTGAAGCTTTCTTT. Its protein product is CASSPRETLKAEAFF.